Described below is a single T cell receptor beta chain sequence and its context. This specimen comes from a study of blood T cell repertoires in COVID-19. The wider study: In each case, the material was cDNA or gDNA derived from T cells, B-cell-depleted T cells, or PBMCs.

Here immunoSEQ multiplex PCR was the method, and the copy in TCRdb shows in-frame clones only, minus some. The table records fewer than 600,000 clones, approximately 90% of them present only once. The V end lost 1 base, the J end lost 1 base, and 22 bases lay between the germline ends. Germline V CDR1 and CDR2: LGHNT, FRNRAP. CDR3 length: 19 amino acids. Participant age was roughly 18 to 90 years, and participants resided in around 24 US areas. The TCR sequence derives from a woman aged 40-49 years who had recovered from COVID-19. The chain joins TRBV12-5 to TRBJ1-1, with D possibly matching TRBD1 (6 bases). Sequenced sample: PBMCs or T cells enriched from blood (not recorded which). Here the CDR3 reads CASGLAPIGGGGKNTEAFF. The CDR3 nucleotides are TGTGCTAGTGGTTTGGCCCCAATAGGGGGGGGCGGAAAGAACACTGAAGCTTTCTTT.